This passage covers 14 T cell receptor beta chains from one sample sequenced in a study of control samples from healthy donors and cancer patients. TCRdb's copy holds only in-frame clones and misses some; the assay was immunoSEQ multiplex PCR. Counted here are around 250,000 clones, roughly four fifths occurring once; the ten biggest clones make up roughly 14%. Sequenced material: PBMCs. The receptors were sampled from an older woman with lung cancer.

This chain connects TRBV5-5 to TRBJ1-6; D gene unclear. Germline values: CDR1 SGHKS, CDR2 YYEKEE (reference sequence). The V end was cut by 1 base, the J end by 4 bases, with 6 bases between. The CDR3 consists of 14 residues. The CDR3 here is CASSLLQYNSPLHF. The CDR3 nucleotides read TGTGCCAGCAGCTTGCTACAGTATAATTCACCCCTCCACTTT.

The genes are TRBV5-6 and TRBJ1-3; D uncertain. Per the germline V gene, CDR1 is SGHDT and CDR2 is YYEEEE. The CDR3 is made up of 12 amino acids. With 1 base removed from V and 3 bases from J, the gap between germline ends came to 2 bases. The CDR3 bases are TGTGCCAGCAGCTTGAGTGGAAACACCATATATTTT. Its protein product is CASSLSGNTIYF.

This chain joins TRBV6-6 and TRBJ2-1, with a weak D call TRBD2 (7 bases). V was trimmed by 6 bases and J by 2 bases, leaving 17 bases between them. The CDR3 is made up of 16 amino acids. Germline CDR1 MNHNY, CDR2 SVGAGI (reference sequence). The DNA for the CDR3 is TGTGCCAGCAGGGGGTTGGGGGGGCAGGCCTACAATGAGCAGTTCTTC. Amino acid sequence: CASRGLGGQAYNEQFF.

The J gene is TRBJ1-5, the V gene TRBV12-3 or TRBV12-4, with D maybe TRBD1 (6 bases). The CDR3 extends over 13 amino acids. The V gene lost 7 bases and the J gene lost 6 bases, with 13 bases spanning the gap. CDR3 loop: CASTRGGGQPQHF. CDR3 in DNA: TGTGCCAGCACCCGGGGAGGGGGTCAGCCCCAGCATTTT.

The chain employs TRBV19 and TRBJ1-5; 7 bases match TRBD1. The CDR3 consists of 13 residues. Germline assignment: CDR1 LNHDA and CDR2 SQIVND (reference sequence). V trimming: 9 bases; J trimming: 2 bases; junction bases outside the gene matches: 4. CDR3: CASTQGGNQPQHF. The CDR3 DNA sequence: TGTGCCAGCACTCAGGGGGGCAATCAGCCCCAGCATTTT.

This clone has a count of ten or more. The V call is TRBV27, the J call TRBJ2-1; tentative D call: TRBD1 (5 bases). The CDR3 sequence is 15 residues long. V lost 3 bases and J lost 6, with 15 bases in between. The germline V gene encodes CDR1 MNHEY and CDR2 SMNVEV (reference sequence). Here the CDR3 reads CASSLVLGPANEQFF. The CDR3 DNA is TGTGCCAGCAGTTTGGTTTTGGGGCCAGCCAATGAGCAGTTCTTC.

The chain uses TRBV15 and TRBJ2-1; maybe TRBD2 (6 bases). Germline values: CDR1 LNHNV, CDR2 YYDKDF (reference sequence). The CDR3 runs to 14 residues. V was clipped by 6 bases and J by 0 bases, with 9 bases between them. CDR3 protein: CATRGGSSYNEQFF. CDR3 coding DNA: TGTGCCACCAGAGGAGGGAGCTCCTACAATGAGCAGTTCTTC.

This chain connects TRBV5-5 to TRBJ2-7, with D unclear. This CDR3 has 10 residues. The V and J ends lost 5 bases and 5 bases respectively, with 5 bases between them. Germline loops: CDR1 SGHKS, CDR2 YYEKEE (reference sequence). CDR3 protein: CASRTDEQYF. The DNA of the CDR3 is TGTGCCAGCAGAACGGACGAGCAGTACTTC.

Details on this clone: Distinct nucleotide sequences in the sample also encode this CDR3. The chain couples TRBV3-1 (or the pseudogene TRBV3-2) to TRBJ1-4; D ambiguous. Trimming took 2 bases from V and 8 from J, leaving 6 bases between them. The CDR3 is 12 amino acids. Looked up from germline, CDR1 is LGHDT and CDR2 is YNNKEL (reference sequence). The CDR3 coding sequence is TGTGCCAGCAGCCAACCGCCAGAAAAACTGTTTTTT. This translates into CASSQPPEKLFF.

The J gene is TRBJ1-1, the V gene TRBV7-6; a weak D match, TRBD1 (6 bases). Trimming took off 1 base at V and 0 bases at J, with 21 bases between the two ends. The CDR3 covers 19 residues. Germline lookup yields CDR1 SGHVS and CDR2 FNYEAQ. The CDR3 DNA reads TGTGCCAGCAGCTTAGAACTCCCCCAGGGGCGGATGATGAACACTGAAGCTTTCTTT. Encoded protein: CASSLELPQGRMMNTEAFF.

The chain employs TRBV7-2 and TRBJ2-5, with D hard to call. The CDR3 consists of 14 residues. CDR1 is SGHTA, CDR2 FQGNSA, per germline. The V gene lost 1 base and the J gene lost 5 bases, with 11 bases spanning the gap. CDR3 region: CASSLDHAAETQYF. The CDR3 nucleotides read TGTGCCAGCAGCTTAGATCACGCTGCGGAGACCCAGTACTTC.

This chain links TRBV6-5 with TRBJ2-7; the match to TRBD1 covers 8 bases. The germline gives CDR1 MNHEY, CDR2 SVGAGI. Trimming took 7 bases from V and 6 from J; bases not matched to a gene: 11. The CDR3 sequence is 14 residues long. The CDR3 here is CASNTGGNSPEQYF. DNA for the CDR3: TGTGCCAGCAATACAGGGGGGAATTCGCCCGAGCAGTACTTC.

V usage is TRBV28 and J usage is TRBJ1-2; D remains ambiguous. V was clipped by 2 bases and J by 8 bases, with 12 bases between them. The CDR3 extends over 13 amino acids. CDR1 and CDR2 from the germline V gene are MDHEN and SYDVKM. The CDR3 sequence is CASSLTPEPGYTF. CDR3 nucleotides: TGTGCCAGCAGTTTAACCCCCGAGCCCGGCTACACCTTC.

In its sample, this clone was seen a few times. V gene TRBV5-1 combines with J gene TRBJ1-6; TRBD1 agrees at 12 bases. Germline V lookup: CDR1 SGHRS, CDR2 YFSETQ. This CDR3 is 15 amino acids long. The V gene end was trimmed by 4 bases and the J gene end by 6 bases; junction bases not matched to a gene: 2. The CDR3 sequence is CASSGTGGGNSPLHF. In DNA form, the CDR3 reads TGCGCCAGCAGCGGGACAGGGGGCGGTAATTCACCCCTCCACTTT. Complete variable domain (other parts from reference TRBV5-1 and TRBJ1-6): KAGVTQTPRYLIKTRGQQVTLSCSPISGHRSVSWYQQTPGQGLQFLFEYFSETQRNKGNFPGRFSGRQFSNSRSEMNVSTLELGDSALYLCASSGTGGGNSPLHFGNGTRLTVT.